These 3 T cell receptor beta chains share one sample of origin, sequenced in a study of cytomegalovirus exposure and HLA in healthy donors. Amplification used 60 Vbeta primers and 13 Jbeta primers. Data came from immunoSEQ multiplex PCR; TCRdb stores just in-frame clones and leaves some out. The sample records 30,000 to 35,000 clones, approximately 82% being singletons. The source material was PBMCs. All receptors come from a woman aged 18-29 years in good health and CMV-seronegative.

The gene calls are TRBV19 and TRBJ1-4, with D maybe TRBD1 (5 bases). V was shortened by 3 bases and J by 7 bases, with 15 bases between the two germline ends. The V gene's germline CDR1 is LNHDA and CDR2 SQIVND (reference sequence). There are 15 residues in the CDR3. The CDR3 protein is CASSMIGTWGEKLFF. The CDR3 nucleotides are TGTGCCAGTAGTATGATAGGGACTTGGGGTGAAAAACTGTTTTTT.

This clone occurred a few times. V is TRBV5-6 and J is TRBJ2-7; D is unresolved. This CDR3 is built from 12 residues. Trimming left V 4 bases short and J 5 bases short, with 10 bases between. Germline assignment: CDR1 SGHDT and CDR2 YYEEEE. The CDR3 nucleotides are TGTGCCAGCAGCGTGGGCCAGGACGAGCAGTACTTC. Its translation is CASSVGQDEQYF. The whole variable domain, remainder taken from reference TRBV5-6 and TRBJ2-7, is DAGVTQSPTHLIKTRGQQVTLRCSPKSGHDTVSWYQQALGQGPQFIFQYYEEEERQRGNFPDRFSGHQFPNYSSELNVNALLLGDSALYLCASSVGQDEQYFGPGTRLTVT.

As for this clone: Germline is not matched at one junction end, which may reflect a read error. The chain has TRBV4-3 and TRBJ1-5; no definite D call. The CDR3 is made up of 14 amino acids. Germline-derived CDR1 and CDR2 are LGHNA and YSLEER. The CDR3 DNA is TGCGCCAGCAGCCAAGATATGGGAGATCAGCCCCAGAATTTT. This sequence encodes CASSQDMGDQPQNF.